This T cell receptor (beta chain) was documented in a study of blood T cell repertoires in COVID-19. Study-level background: The analysed material was cDNA or gDNA that came from T cells, B-cell-depleted T cells, or PBMCs.

V trimming: 4 bases; J trimming: 3 bases; junction bases outside the gene matches: 2. CDR1 is MNHEY, CDR2 SMNVEV, per germline (reference sequence). This CDR3 is 14 amino acids long. The assay was immunoSEQ multiplex PCR, and TCRdb's table has in-frame clones only and misses some. This table has 300,000 to 350,000 clones, roughly 90% appearing once. This sequence originates from a young woman with acute COVID-19. The chain links TRBV27 to TRBJ2-3; TRBD2 matches at 9 bases. The sequencing sample was made of PBMCs or T cells enriched from blood (not recorded which). CDR3 protein: CASSSTSGTDTQYF. In DNA form, the CDR3 reads TGTGCCAGCAGTTCGACTAGCGGTACAGATACGCAGTATTTT.